What follows are 2 T cell receptor beta chains derived from one specimen sequenced in a study of cytomegalovirus exposure and HLA in healthy donors. The primer mix had 60 Vbeta and 13 Jbeta primers. Assay used: immunoSEQ multiplex PCR; TCRdb lists only in-frame clones, some missing. The table shows fewer than 200,000 clones, with roughly 80% occurring only once. The source material was PBMCs. All receptors derive from a woman aged 18-29 years in good health and CMV-seronegative.

The chain carries TRBV7-3 and TRBJ1-1, with 9 nucleotides matching TRBD1. With V trimmed by 1 base and J by 4 bases, 4 bases remained unmatched. The V gene's germline CDR1 is SGHTA and CDR2 FQGTGA. This CDR3 is 15 amino acids long. The DNA of the CDR3 is TGTGCCAGCAGCTTAAACAGGGGGCTCGGCACTGAAGCTTTCTTT. This codes for CASSLNRGLGTEAFF.

CDR3 sequence: CASDDRGATEAFF. CDR3 bases: TGTGCCAGTGATGACAGGGGGGCCACTGAAGCTTTCTTT. This chain joins TRBV19 and TRBJ1-1; 9 nucleotides align to TRBD1. The length of the CDR3 is 13 residues. V was pared by 8 bases and J by 4 bases, with 5 bases of the junction left unmatched. Germline lookup yields CDR1 LNHDA and CDR2 SQIVND (reference sequence).